This TCR beta chain was identified during a study of blood T cell repertoires in COVID-19. Per the germline V gene, CDR1 is SGHDT and CDR2 is YYEEEE. The CDR3 extends over 14 amino acids. V lost 0 bases to trimming and J lost 5 bases, with 12 bases between them. In the original analysis: The assay estimated nucleated cells by amplifying reference gene primers. Using immunoSEQ multiplex PCR, the repertoire was profiled, and TCRdb retains in-frame clones only, with some absent. The V and J calls and the clone size are those of that table, but D and trimming were determined from the DNA. In the table there are around 130,000 clones, roughly 79% of which are singletons. This clone was seen only a few times.

This receptor was taken from a man older than 75 with acute or convalescent COVID-19. The chain carries TRBV5-6 and TRBJ2-7; a weak D match, TRBD1 (5 bases). Input material: peripheral blood. DNA for the CDR3: TGTGCCAGCAGCTTGGGATCCAGGGTTGACGAGCAGTACTTC. It codes for CASSLGSRVDEQYF.